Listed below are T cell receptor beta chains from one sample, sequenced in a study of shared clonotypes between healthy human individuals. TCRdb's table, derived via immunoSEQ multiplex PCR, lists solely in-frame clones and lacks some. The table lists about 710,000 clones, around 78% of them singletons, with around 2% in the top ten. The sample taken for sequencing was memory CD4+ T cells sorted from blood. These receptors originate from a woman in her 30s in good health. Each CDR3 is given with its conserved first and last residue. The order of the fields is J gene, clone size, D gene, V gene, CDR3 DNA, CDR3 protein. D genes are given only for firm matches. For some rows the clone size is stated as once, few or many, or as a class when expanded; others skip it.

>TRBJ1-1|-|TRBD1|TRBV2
TGTGCCAGCAGTAAACAGGGGAGCACTGAAGCTTTCTTT
CASSKQGSTEAFF
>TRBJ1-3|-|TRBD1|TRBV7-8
TGTGCCAGCAGGGAGCTTGGGACAGGAGAAAACACCATATATTTT
CASRELGTGENTIYF
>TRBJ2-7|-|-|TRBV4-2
TGTGCCAGCAGCCAAGCCAATAGCGGCTCCTACGAGCAGTACTTC
CASSQANSGSYEQYF
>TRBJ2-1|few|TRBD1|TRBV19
TGTGCCAGTAGTATAGAGGACAGGGATGGCAATGAGCAGTTCTTC
CASSIEDRDGNEQFF
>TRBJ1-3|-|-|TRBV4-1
TGCGCCAGCAGCCAAGTTGGAGCAAACTCTGGAAACACCATATATTTT
CASSQVGANSGNTIYF
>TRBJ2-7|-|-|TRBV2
TGTGCCAGCAGAGCCGGGACCCCCTCCTACGAGCAGTACTTC
CASRAGTPSYEQYF
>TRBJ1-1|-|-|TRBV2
TGTGCCAGCAGTGGGAGAAGAGCGAACACTGAAGCTTTCTTT
CASSGRRANTEAFF
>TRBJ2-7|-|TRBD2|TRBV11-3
TGTGCCAGCAGCCAAGGGACTAGCGGAACCTACGAGCAGTACTTC
CASSQGTSGTYEQYF
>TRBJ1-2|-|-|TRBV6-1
TGTGCCAGCAGTGAAGCGTTAGTCGGCTACACCTTC
CASSEALVGYTF
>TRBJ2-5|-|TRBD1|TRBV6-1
TGTGCCAGCAGTCAGGACAGGGATGAGACCCAGTACTTC
CASSQDRDETQYF
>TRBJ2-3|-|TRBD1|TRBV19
TGTGCCAGTAGCAGGGGGCAGATCGCAGATACGCAGTATTTT
CASSRGQIADTQYF
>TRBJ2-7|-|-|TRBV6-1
TGTGCCAGCAGGAGCTACGAGCAGTACTTC
CASRSYEQYF
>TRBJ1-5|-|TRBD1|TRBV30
TGTGCCTGGGGACCAGGACAGGCAGGGCAGGTCCAGCATTTT
CAWGPGQAGQVQHF
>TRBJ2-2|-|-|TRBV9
TGTGCCAGCAGCGTAGTACAGTCGACCGGGGAGCTGTTTTTT
CASSVVQSTGELFF
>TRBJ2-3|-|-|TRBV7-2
TGTGCCAGCAGCTCTAGCAGGGGCCCCACAGATACGCAGTATTTT
CASSSSRGPTDTQYF
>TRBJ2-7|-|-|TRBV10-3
TGTGCCATCAGTGAGTCATGGGGCCCTGAAACCTACGAGCAGTACTTC
CAISESWGPETYEQYF
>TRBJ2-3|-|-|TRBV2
TGTGCCAGCAGTGAAGAAGGGCGGGCAAGCACAGATACGCAGTATTTT
CASSEEGRASTDTQYF
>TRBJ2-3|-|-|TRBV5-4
TGTGCCAGCAGTCCCGATGGGTTCTCCCGCGATACGCAGTATTTT
CASSPDGFSRDTQYF
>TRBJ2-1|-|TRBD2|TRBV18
TGTGCCAGCTCACTCTGGGATAGCGGGAGGGCCTTTGAGCAGTTCTTC
CASSLWDSGRAFEQFF
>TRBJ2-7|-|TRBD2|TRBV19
TGTGCCACCGGGTGGAGCGGGACCTACGAGCAGTACTTC
CATGWSGTYEQYF
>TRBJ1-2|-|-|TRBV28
TGTGCCAGCGCCGATGGGCGAGGAACTTTAGGCTACACCTTC
CASADGRGTLGYTF
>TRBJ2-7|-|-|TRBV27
TGTGCCAGCAGTTTACGGGAGCCCTACGAGCAGTACTTC
CASSLREPYEQYF
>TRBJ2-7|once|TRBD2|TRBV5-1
TGCGCCAGCAGCCCCACGCTCGGGACTAGCGGGAGCTACGAGCAGTACTTC
CASSPTLGTSGSYEQYF
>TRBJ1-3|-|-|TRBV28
TGTGCCAGCGTGGACTGGAGCTCTGGAAACACCATATATTTT
CASVDWSSGNTIYF
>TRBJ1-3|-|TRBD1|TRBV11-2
TGTGCCAGCAGCTATAGGGGACAGCCTACCTCTGGAAACACCATATATTTT
CASSYRGQPTSGNTIYF
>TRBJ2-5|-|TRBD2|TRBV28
TGTGCCAGCAGTCTCACCGGGACACCACGGACTAGCGGGAGGAGAGAGACCCAGTACTTC
CASSLTGTPRTSGRRETQYF
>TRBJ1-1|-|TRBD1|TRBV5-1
TGCGCCAGCAGCAAGGGGACAGGGAGCTACGCTGAAGCTTTCTTT
CASSKGTGSYAEAFF
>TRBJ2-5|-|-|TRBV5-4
TGTGCCAGCAGCCCCCGAACGGGGACGCAAGAGACCCAGTACTTC
CASSPRTGTQETQYF
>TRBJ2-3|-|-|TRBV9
TGTGCCAGCAGCGGAGGGGGGAATACGCAGTATTTT
CASSGGGNTQYF
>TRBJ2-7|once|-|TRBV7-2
TGTGCCAGCAGCTTCTCCCCCGGGTACGAGCAGTACTTC
CASSFSPGYEQYF
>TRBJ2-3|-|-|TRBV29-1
TGCAGCGTTGAGGAGGGAGACACAGATACGCAGTATTTT
CSVEEGDTDTQYF
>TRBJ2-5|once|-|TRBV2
TGTGCCAGCAGTGAACAGTCAGGGCAAGCGACCCAGTACTTC
CASSEQSGQATQYF
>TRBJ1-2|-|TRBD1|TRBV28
TGTGCCAGCAGGACCGGGACAGCAGATCGCTATGGCTACACCTTC
CASRTGTADRYGYTF
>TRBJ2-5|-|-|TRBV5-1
TGCGCCAGCACCCGTTCCGGGAGTGGAGAGACCCAGTACTTC
CASTRSGSGETQYF
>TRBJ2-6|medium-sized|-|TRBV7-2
TGTGCCAGCAGCCGCCCAGGGGCTGGGGCCAACGTCCTGACTTTC
CASSRPGAGANVLTF
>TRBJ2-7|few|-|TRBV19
TGTGCCAGTAGTATATCCGGGAGTGTCTACGAGCAGTACTTC
CASSISGSVYEQYF
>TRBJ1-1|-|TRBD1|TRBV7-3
TGTGCCAGCAGCCCTGCCAGACAGGGGACCGAAGCTTTCTTT
CASSPARQGTEAFF
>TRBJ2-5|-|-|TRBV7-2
TGTGCCAGCAGCCTTGTGGCGACCCAGTACTTC
CASSLVATQYF
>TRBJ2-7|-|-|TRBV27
TGTGCCAGCGGACCCTACACAGGGTTTGACGAGCAGTACTTC
CASGPYTGFDEQYF
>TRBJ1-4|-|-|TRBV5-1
TGCGCCAGCAGCCCCGGGGACCAAAATGAAAAACTGTTTTTT
CASSPGDQNEKLFF
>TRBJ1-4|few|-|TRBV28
TGTGCCAGCAGTTTACCCACGGGGAGGGGTGAAAAACTGTTTTTT
CASSLPTGRGEKLFF
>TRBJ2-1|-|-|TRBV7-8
TGTGCCAGCAGCCCCATGGGGGACAAACCCAGCTCCTACAATGAGCAGTTCTTC
CASSPMGDKPSSYNEQFF
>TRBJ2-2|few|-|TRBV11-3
TGTGCCAGCAGCTTTACTAGCATGACCGGGGAGCTGTTTTTT
CASSFTSMTGELFF
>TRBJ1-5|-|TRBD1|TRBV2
TGTGCCAGCAGGGGCGGGACAGGGGGTAGTCAGCCCCAGCATTTT
CASRGGTGGSQPQHF
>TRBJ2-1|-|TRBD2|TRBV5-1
TGCGCCAGCAGCCCACTAGCGGGAGGGTCCAATGAGCAGTTCTTC
CASSPLAGGSNEQFF
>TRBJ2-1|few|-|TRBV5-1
TGCGCCAGCAGCTTGAGTAGCGGATCCTACAATGAGCAGTTCTTC
CASSLSSGSYNEQFF
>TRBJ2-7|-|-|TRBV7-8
TGTGCCAGCAGCTGGGGGTCAGGGGAGGCGTCCGAGCAGTACTTC
CASSWGSGEASEQYF
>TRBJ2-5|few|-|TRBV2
TGTGCCAGCAGGAAGGACAGCCAAGAGACCCAGTACTTC
CASRKDSQETQYF
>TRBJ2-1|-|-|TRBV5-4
TGTGCCAGCAGCTTACAGGGATTTGTCAATGAGCAGTTCTTC
CASSLQGFVNEQFF
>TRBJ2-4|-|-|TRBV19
TGTGCCAGTAGTGACCCAGGAGGGGGTAGAAACATTCAGTACTTC
CASSDPGGGRNIQYF